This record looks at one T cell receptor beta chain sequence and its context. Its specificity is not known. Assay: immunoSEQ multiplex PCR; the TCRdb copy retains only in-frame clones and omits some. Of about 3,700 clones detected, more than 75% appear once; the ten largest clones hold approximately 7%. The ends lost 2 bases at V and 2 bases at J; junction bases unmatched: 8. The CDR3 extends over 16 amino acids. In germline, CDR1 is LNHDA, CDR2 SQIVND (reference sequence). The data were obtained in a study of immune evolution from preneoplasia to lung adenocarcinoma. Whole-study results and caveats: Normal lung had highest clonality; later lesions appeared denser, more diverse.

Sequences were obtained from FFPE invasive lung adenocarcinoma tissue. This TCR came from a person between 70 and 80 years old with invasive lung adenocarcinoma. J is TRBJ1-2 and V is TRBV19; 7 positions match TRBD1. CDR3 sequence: CASSIITGTVNYGYTF. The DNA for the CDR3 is TGTGCCAGTAGTATAATTACCGGGACAGTCAACTATGGCTACACCTTC.